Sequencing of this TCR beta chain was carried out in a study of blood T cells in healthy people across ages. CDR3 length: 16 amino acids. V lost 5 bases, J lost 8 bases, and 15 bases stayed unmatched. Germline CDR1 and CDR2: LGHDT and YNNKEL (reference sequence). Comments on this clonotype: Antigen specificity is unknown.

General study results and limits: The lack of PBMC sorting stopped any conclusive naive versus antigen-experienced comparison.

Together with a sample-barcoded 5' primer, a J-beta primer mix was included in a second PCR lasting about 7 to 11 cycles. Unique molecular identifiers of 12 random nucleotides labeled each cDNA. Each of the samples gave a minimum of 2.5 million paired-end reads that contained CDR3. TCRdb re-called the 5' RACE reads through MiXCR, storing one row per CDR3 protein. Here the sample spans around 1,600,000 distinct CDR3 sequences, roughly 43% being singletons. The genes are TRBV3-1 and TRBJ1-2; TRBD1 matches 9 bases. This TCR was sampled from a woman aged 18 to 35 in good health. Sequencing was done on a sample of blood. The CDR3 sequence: CASSIRDRDEISGYTF. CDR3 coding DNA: TGTGCCAGCAGCATCCGGGACAGGGATGAGATCTCGGGCTACACCTTC.